This T cell receptor (beta chain) was captured in a study of blood T cell repertoires in COVID-19. The CDR3 length is 14 residues. Unmatched junction bases numbered 3, after V lost 4 bases and J lost 6 bases. Looked up from germline, CDR1 is MNHEY and CDR2 is SMNVEV (reference sequence). Sequencing was performed with immunoSEQ multiplex PCR; in TCRdb, only in-frame clones are kept and a portion is missing. The sample lists about 240,000 clones, around 80% seen once, with around 3.4% in the top ten. The specimen sequenced was peripheral blood. This sequence joins TRBV27 and TRBJ1-5; 10 bases are a match to TRBD1. The receptor was isolated from a woman between 18 and 29 years old with acute or convalescent COVID-19. The CDR3 here is CASSSGTGAQPQHF. The CDR3 nucleotides are TGTGCCAGCAGTTCAGGGACAGGGGCTCAGCCCCAGCATTTT.